The text below deals with one T cell receptor beta chain. Its matching antigen is unknown. This entry belongs to a study of T cells in Graves' hyperthyroidism and ophthalmopathy. Amplification of TCR beta CDR3 regions was performed using RNA transcripts as template. An initial round of RT-PCR targeting the TCR CDR3 relied on the HTBI primer set. TCRdb redid the calling of the multiplex PCR reads with MiXCR, one entry per CDR3 protein. The table records hundreds of thousands of distinct CDR3 sequences, approximately 13% of them present only once. Germline V CDR1 and CDR2: DFQATT, SNEGSKA (reference sequence). The V end was cut by 5 bases, the J end by 2 bases, with 12 bases between. This CDR3 spans 13 amino acids. Study conclusions and caveats: For ophthalmopathy, model prediction preceded onset by a median roughly 5.9 months.

The chain carries TRBV20-1 and TRBJ1-2; a possible D gene is TRBD1 (5 bases). The specimen sequenced was blood. This TCR came from a woman in her twenties or thirties with Graves' hyperthyroidism that later progressed to Graves' ophthalmopathy. This CDR3 reads CSAGDGGNYGYTF. Written as DNA, the CDR3 is TGCAGTGCTGGGGACGGAGGAAACTATGGCTACACCTTC.